What follows are 18 T cell receptor beta chains derived from one specimen sequenced in a study of T cells after yellow fever vaccination. One entry per CDR3 protein results from TCRdb running MiXCR on the 5' RACE reads. Of about 360,000 distinct CDR3 sequences in the sample, over 5% were seen once. This specimen consisted of PBMCs, obtained 5 days after the yellow fever booster vaccination. These receptors all come from a man aged 25 to 40 who received the YFV17D yellow fever vaccine.

The chain recombines TRBV6-1 with TRBJ2-2; no clear D gene. This CDR3 has 13 residues. Deletions cut 6 bases from V and 8 bases from J, with 13 bases between. The germline CDR1 and CDR2 sequences are MNHNS and SASEGT. DNA of the CDR3: TGTGCCAGCAGCGGCTTTTTTAATGGGGAGCTGTTTTTT. Residues: CASSGFFNGELFF.

The CDR3 coding sequence is TGTGCCAGCAGTTTAGAGGTTAGCCGGAATGAGCAGTTCTTC. It codes for CASSLEVSRNEQFF. The V call is TRBV12-3 or TRBV12-4, the J call TRBJ2-1; D is unresolved. The CDR3 length is 14 residues. V shed 1 base and J shed 7 bases, with 11 bases lying between them.

This clonotype was found many times. V gene TRBV20-1 combines with J gene TRBJ1-4; no clear D gene. The germline gives CDR1 DFQATT, CDR2 SNEGSKA (reference sequence). The V gene lost 5 bases and the J gene lost 3 bases, with 16 bases spanning the gap. The CDR3 is 15 residues long. The CDR3 DNA reads as TGCAGTGCTCCCGACCTCGGAGGAGCTAATGAAAAACTGTTTTTT. Encoded protein: CSAPDLGGANEKLFF.

This clonotype was observed at least ten times. The chain links TRBV20-1 to TRBJ2-7; no definite D call. Germline-derived CDR1 and CDR2 are DFQATT and SNEGSKA (reference sequence). The CDR3 has 12 residues. V was shortened by 4 bases and J by 2 bases, with 9 bases between the two germline ends. CDR3 sequence: CSATPETYEQYF. DNA of the CDR3: TGCAGTGCTACGCCTGAGACCTACGAGCAGTACTTC.

V and J are TRBV29-1 and TRBJ2-5; D remains ambiguous. V lost 0 bases and J lost 7, with 0 bases in between. Per germline, CDR1 SQVTM and CDR2 ANQGSEA. The CDR3 contains 9 residues. CDR3 in amino acids: CSVEETQYF. CDR3 coding DNA: TGCAGCGTTGAAGAGACCCAGTACTTC. The variable domain in full, completed from reference TRBV29-1 and TRBJ2-5, reads SAVISQKPSRDICQRGTSLTIQCQVDSQVTMMFWYRQQPGQSLTLIATANQGSEATYESGFVIDKFPISRPNLTFSTLTVSNMSPEDSSIYLCSVEETQYFGPGTRLLVL.

This clonotype has just a few counts. V usage is TRBV29-1 and J usage is TRBJ2-2, with D maybe TRBD2 (5 bases). Germline-derived CDR1 and CDR2 are SQVTM and ANQGSEA. Trimming stripped 5 bases from V and 6 bases from J, with 10 bases between. The CDR3 is 12 residues long. This CDR3 reads CSVRAESGELFF. The CDR3 nucleotides read TGCAGCGTTCGAGCGGAATCCGGGGAGCTGTTTTTT.

This clonotype was detected only a few times. The chain employs TRBV20-1 and TRBJ2-3; D tentatively fits TRBD1 or TRBD2 (6 bases each). CDR1 is DFQATT, CDR2 SNEGSKA, per germline (reference sequence). Trimming pared 2 bases from V and 3 bases from J, leaving 15 bases between. The CDR3 length is 15 residues. The CDR3 loop reads CSARRSGAPTDTQYF. The CDR3 nucleotides read TGCAGTGCTAGAAGATCGGGGGCGCCGACAGATACGCAGTATTTT.

The V and J genes are TRBV5-1 and TRBJ2-2; 9 nucleotides agree with TRBD2. This CDR3 is built from 16 residues. CDR1 and CDR2 (germline): SGHRS, YFSETQ. The V and J ends lost 5 bases and 1 base, in that order; junction bases with no gene match: 6. CDR3: CASSLAGRLNTGELFF. DNA of the CDR3: TGCGCCAGCAGTCTAGCGGGGCGCTTGAACACCGGGGAGCTGTTTTTT.

This clonotype showed up just a few times. This chain uses TRBV20-1 with TRBJ2-3; D may be TRBD1 (5 bases). Trimming took off 5 bases at V and 4 bases at J, with 10 bases between the two ends. Germline V gene sequence: CDR1 DFQATT, CDR2 SNEGSKA (reference sequence). This CDR3 comprises 12 residues. This CDR3 is CSAPRVADTQYF. CDR3 bases: TGCAGTGCTCCCAGGGTAGCAGATACGCAGTATTTT.

V usage is TRBV20-1 and J usage is TRBJ2-2; 7 bases match TRBD1. CDR3 size: 13 residues. The ends lost 5 bases at V and 4 bases at J; junction bases unmatched: 4. Germline CDR1 DFQATT, CDR2 SNEGSKA (reference sequence). The CDR3 DNA follows: TGCAGTGCTGGGGACAGTATCACCGGGGAGCTGTTTTTT. The encoded protein is CSAGDSITGELFF.

This clonotype has only a few counts. The rearrangement joins TRBV29-1 to TRBJ2-2, with 8 positions matching TRBD2. With 6 bases clipped from V and 5 bases from J, the junction kept 5 bases outside the gene matches. The CDR3 is made up of 13 amino acids. Per germline, CDR1 SQVTM and CDR2 ANQGSEA. The CDR3 nucleotides read TGCAGCGTGAGCGGGAGTGGGACCGGGGAGCTGTTTTTT. Protein sequence: CSVSGSGTGELFF.

As regards this clonotype: A much larger clone differs by one base, so this may be a read error. The chain combines TRBV7-2 with TRBJ1-1; D not certain. The CDR3 sequence is 16 residues long. The V gene's germline CDR1 is SGHTA and CDR2 FQGNSA. V shed 1 base and J shed 0 bases, with 12 bases lying between them. The CDR3 region is CASSLVRKWVNTEAFF. CDR3 coding DNA: TGTGCCAGCAGCTTAGTCCGGAAGTGGGTGAACACTGAAGCTTTCTTT.

This clonotype was detected ten times or more. The gene calls are TRBV7-9 and TRBJ2-7, with D hard to call. V dropped 0 bases and J dropped 2 bases, with 11 bases sitting between them. The CDR3 totals 15 residues. Germline values: CDR1 SEHNR, CDR2 FQNEAQ (reference sequence). This CDR3 reads CASSLANRRTYEQYF. CDR3 DNA sequence: TGTGCCAGCAGCTTAGCGAATCGACGAACCTACGAGCAGTACTTC.

This clonotype was recorded many times. This chain uses TRBV12-3 or TRBV12-4 with TRBJ1-4; 8 bases fit TRBD1. CDR3 length: 15 residues. Unmatched junction bases numbered 5, after V lost 6 bases and J lost 2 bases. CDR3 in DNA: TGTGCCAGCAGACAAGGACAGGGTACTAATGAAAAACTGTTTTTT. Amino acid sequence: CASRQGQGTNEKLFF.

Notes on this clonotype: Without the conserved terminal phenylalanine or tryptophan, this CDR3 likely stems from a read error. The chain recombines TRBV6-2 or TRBV6-3 with TRBJ2-1; D perhaps matches TRBD2 (5 bases). The CDR3 contains 14 residues. Germline loops: CDR1 MNHEY, CDR2 SVGEGT. Trimming removed 0 bases from V and 6 bases from J, with 9 bases in between. In DNA form, the CDR3 reads TGTGCCAGCAGTTACTCGAGGGTTAGCAATGAGCAGTTCTCC. Amino acids: CASSYSRVSNEQFS.

In this sample, this clonotype turned up a few times. The genes are TRBV7-6 and TRBJ2-5, with TRBD1 as a possible D gene (6 bases). V lost 0 bases and J 7 bases, leaving 15 bases between the germline ends. This CDR3 region has 15 residues. CDR1 and CDR2 from the germline V gene are SGHVS and FNYEAQ. The CDR3 sequence: CASSLAAGDPGTQYF. CDR3 nucleotides: TGTGCCAGCAGCTTAGCGGCAGGGGATCCTGGGACCCAGTACTTC.

This clonotype has only a few counts. The chain couples TRBV7-8 to TRBJ2-7, with TRBD1 identical over 7 bases. The germline V gene has CDR1 SGHVS and CDR2 FQNEAQ. The length of the CDR3 is 12 residues. V lost 0 bases, J lost 12 bases, and 5 bases stayed unmatched. CDR3 residues: CASSLAGQIRYF. DNA of the CDR3: TGTGCCAGCAGCTTAGCGGGACAGATTAGGTACTTC.

The rearrangement uses TRBV10-2 and TRBJ2-7; no clear D gene. The V gene lost 6 bases and the J gene lost 3 bases, with 9 bases spanning the gap. The V gene's germline CDR1 is WSHSY and CDR2 SAAADI. The CDR3 sequence is 12 residues long. Here the CDR3 DNA reads TGCGCCAGCAGGGCAGACATCTACGAGCAGTACTTC. Translated, it gives CASRADIYEQYF.